The 8 T cell receptor beta chains below were found in one sample sequenced in a study of control samples from healthy donors and cancer patients. Profiling relied on immunoSEQ multiplex PCR, and the TCRdb table lists in-frame clones only, not all of them. The sample carries over 150,000 clones, around 90% recorded once. Input material: blood. The receptors derive from a woman in her thirties or forties in good health.

The rearrangement links TRBV7-3 to TRBJ2-2; 7 bases align to TRBD1. This CDR3 is built from 14 residues. J was trimmed by 6 bases and V by 6 bases; bases with no gene match: 7. The V gene's germline CDR1 is SGHTA and CDR2 FQGTGA. The CDR3 loop is CASRRDSSAGELFF. CDR3 DNA sequence: TGTGCCAGCAGACGGGACAGTAGCGCCGGGGAGCTGTTTTTT.

The rearrangement joins TRBV20-1 to TRBJ1-1; D uncertain. The V end was cut by 7 bases, the J end by 1 base, with 7 bases between. Per the germline V gene, CDR1 is DFQATT and CDR2 is SNEGSKA (reference sequence). The CDR3 is made up of 11 amino acids. The CDR3 reads CSVPRNTEAFF. The CDR3 coding sequence is TGCAGTGTGCCCAGGAACACTGAAGCTTTCTTT.

The gene calls are TRBV18 and TRBJ1-1; D not resolved. The CDR3 runs to 15 residues. V was pared by 1 base and J by 5 bases, with 14 bases between. Germline-derived CDR1 and CDR2 are KGHSH and LQKENI. The CDR3: CASSPLVGSYTEAFF. The CDR3 DNA reads TGTGCCAGCTCACCACTAGTTGGGAGTTATACTGAAGCTTTCTTT.

This clone showed up just once. This rearrangement joins TRBV6-5 to TRBJ1-2; D is uncertain. V gave up 0 bases and J gave up 5 bases, with 7 bases separating them. Looked up from germline, CDR1 is MNHEY and CDR2 is SVGAGI. The CDR3 is 13 residues long. DNA of the CDR3: TGTGCCAGCAGTTACTCGGAAGGATATGGCTACACCTTC. Its protein is CASSYSEGYGYTF.

The genes are TRBV12-5 and TRBJ1-1; a weak D match, TRBD1 (5 bases). Germline-derived CDR1 and CDR2 are LGHNT and FRNRAP. Trimming pared 3 bases from V and 5 bases from J, leaving 10 bases between. There are 13 residues in the CDR3. The CDR3 nucleotides read TGTGCTAGTGGTTTTGGGACCTGGACTGAAGCTTTCTTT. Encoded protein: CASGFGTWTEAFF.

This clone was detected only once. Different DNA sequences within this sample yield the same CDR3. The CDR3 loop reads CASSEGAETQYF. CDR3 coding DNA: TGTGCCAGCAGTGAGGGGGCGGAGACCCAGTACTTC. The chain joins TRBV2 to TRBJ2-5; a possible D gene is TRBD1 (6 bases). CDR1 is SNHLY and CDR2 is FYNNEI in the germline V gene. V was pared by 3 bases and J by 5 bases, with 7 bases between. The CDR3 runs 12 residues.

V is TRBV5-1 and J is TRBJ2-1, with 12 bases matching TRBD2. The ends lost 4 bases at V and 4 bases at J; junction bases unmatched: 6. Per the germline V gene, CDR1 is SGHRS and CDR2 is YFSETQ. The CDR3 totals 16 residues. The CDR3 DNA reads TGCGCCAGCAGCGCGACTAGCGGGGGACCTTACAATGAGCAGTTCTTC. Translating it yields CASSATSGGPYNEQFF.

The chain employs TRBV3-1 (or the pseudogene TRBV3-2) and TRBJ1-2; 8 bases agree with TRBD1. With 5 bases clipped from V and 4 bases from J, the junction kept 6 bases outside the gene matches. CDR1 is LGHDT and CDR2 is YNNKEL in the germline V gene (reference sequence). The CDR3 spans 14 residues. CDR3 in amino acids: CASSVQDRGYGYTF. The CDR3 DNA sequence: TGTGCCAGCAGCGTACAAGACAGGGGCTATGGCTACACCTTC.